A selection of T cell receptor beta chains follows, all from one sample in a study of T cells after yellow fever vaccination. TCRdb re-called the 5' RACE reads with MiXCR, one entry per CDR3 protein. The sample contains around 330,000 distinct CDR3 sequences, 3.6% of which appear only once. The sample consisted of PBMCs, taken on the day of the yellow fever booster vaccination. These receptors all stem from a man aged 18 to 30 who received the YFV17D yellow fever vaccine. Both conserved end residues are part of each CDR3. A D gene is named only where the DNA matches it firmly. Clone size is shown for a subset of rows, as once, few, many or a class of expanded clone.

clone_size	d_call	j_call	v_call	cdr3_aa	cdr3_nt
few	NA	TRBJ2-7	TRBV4-1	CASSQEPGTIYEQYF	TGCGCCAGCAGCCAAGAGCCGGGGACAATCTACGAGCAGTACTTC
many	NA	TRBJ1-3	TRBV20-1	CSARERRAGSLSGNTIYF	TGCAGTGCTAGAGAGAGGCGGGCAGGGAGCTTGTCTGGAAACACCATATATTTT
NA	NA	TRBJ2-1	TRBV20-1	CSARSTGFHEQFF	TGCAGTGCTAGAAGCACAGGGTTCCATGAGCAGTTCTTC
many	NA	TRBJ2-5	TRBV3-1	CASSQGGTPGETQYF	TGTGCCAGCAGCCAAGGCGGGACCCCGGGTGAGACCCAGTACTTC
NA	NA	TRBJ1-5	TRBV7-9	CASSSPSRGGDSNQPQHF	TGTGCCAGCAGCTCCCCTTCGCGGGGGGGGGATAGCAATCAGCCCCAGCATTTT
NA	NA	TRBJ1-5	TRBV6-1	CATNQPQHF	TGTGCCACAAATCAGCCCCAGCATTTT
medium-sized	TRBD2	TRBJ2-1	TRBV20-1	CSAKNSGGYNEQFF	TGCAGTGCCAAGAACTCGGGGGGATACAATGAGCAGTTCTTC
few	TRBD2	TRBJ2-1	TRBV6-5	CASSRGGGRSYNEQFF	TGTGCCAGCAGCCGGGGGGGGGGACGGTCCTACAATGAGCAGTTCTTC
many	NA	TRBJ1-2	TRBV4-3	CASSQDWANYGYTF	TGCGCCAGCAGCCAAGATTGGGCTAACTATGGCTACACCTTC
NA	TRBD2	TRBJ2-3	TRBV6-1	CASSEYPSGKDTQYF	TGTGCCAGCAGTGAATATCCTAGCGGGAAAGATACGCAGTATTTT
many	NA	TRBJ1-5	TRBV5-1	CASSSGDGNQPQHF	TGCGCCAGCAGCTCAGGGGATGGCAATCAGCCCCAGCATTTT
many	NA	TRBJ1-1	TRBV5-1	CASSTSPGNTEAFF	TGCGCCAGCAGCACCTCCCCGGGGAACACTGAAGCTTTCTTT
many	TRBD2	TRBJ2-3	TRBV24-1	CATSGSGTSGIFTDTQYF	TGTGCCACCAGTGGTTCCGGGACTAGCGGGATTTTCACAGATACGCAGTATTTT
NA	NA	TRBJ2-1	TRBV20-1	CSATGGDVSYNEQFF	TGCAGTGCTACCGGGGGCGACGTTTCCTACAATGAGCAGTTCTTC
NA	TRBD2	TRBJ2-7	TRBV6-5	CASSLGFLTSGRYEQYF	TGTGCCAGCAGCTTGGGCTTCCTGACTAGCGGGAGATACGAGCAGTACTTC
many	NA	TRBJ1-2	TRBV7-9	CASSENMDGYTF	TGTGCCAGCAGCGAAAACATGGATGGCTACACCTTC
many	TRBD1	TRBJ1-1	TRBV20-1	CSAYRGLTEAFF	TGCAGTGCTTACAGGGGGCTCACTGAAGCTTTCTTT
many	NA	TRBJ1-6	TRBV9	CASSVVGHRGSPLHF	TGTGCCAGCAGCGTAGTTGGTCACCGAGGTTCACCCCTCCACTTT
few	NA	TRBJ2-7	TRBV14	CASSHPEAGGYEQYF	TGTGCCAGCAGCCATCCCGAGGCCGGGGGTTACGAGCAGTACTTC
many	NA	TRBJ1-2	TRBV21-1	CASSVHSNYGYTF	TGTGCCAGCAGTGTACACAGCAACTATGGCTACACCTTC
many	TRBD2	TRBJ2-1	TRBV5-4	CASSPILAGGQDEQFF	TGTGCCAGCAGCCCTATATTAGCGGGGGGGCAGGATGAGCAGTTCTTC
many	NA	TRBJ2-5	TRBV7-2	CASSLVPQETQYF	TGTGCCAGCAGCTTAGTACCTCAAGAGACCCAGTACTTC
many	TRBD2	TRBJ2-3	TRBV20-1	CSATLAGGRDTQYF	TGCAGTGCAACCTTAGCGGGGGGGCGAGATACGCAGTATTTT
NA	TRBD1	TRBJ1-4	TRBV5-1	CASSREPTGGEKLFF	TGCGCCAGCAGCCGCGAACCGACAGGGGGAGAAAAACTGTTTTTT
NA	TRBD2	TRBJ2-3	TRBV6-5	CASRRTSFDTQYF	TGTGCCTCCAGGAGGACTAGCTTTGATACGCAGTATTTT
NA	TRBD1	TRBJ1-2	TRBV6-2/TRBV6-3	CASRFTRGQYYGYTF	TGTGCCAGCAGATTTACGAGGGGACAGTACTATGGCTACACCTTC
many	NA	TRBJ1-2	TRBV3-1	CASSQGRAGGYTF	TGTGCCAGCAGCCAAGGCAGGGCGGGAGGCTACACCTTC
many	NA	TRBJ2-7	TRBV5-1	CASGGTAYEQYF	TGCGCCAGCGGAGGGACAGCTTACGAGCAGTACTTC
many	NA	TRBJ1-6	TRBV12-3/TRBV12-4	CASSSPGLVGNSPLHF	TGTGCCAGCAGTTCCCCTGGGCTCGTGGGCAATTCACCCCTCCACTTT
many	NA	TRBJ2-1	TRBV19	CASSVTDSSYNEQFF	TGTGCCAGTAGTGTGACTGACAGCTCCTACAATGAGCAGTTCTTC
many	NA	TRBJ2-2	TRBV12-3/TRBV12-4	CASTNRGIGELFF	TGTGCCAGCACCAACCGGGGGATCGGGGAGCTGTTTTTT
many	NA	TRBJ1-5	TRBV20-1	CSARPGAHNQPQHF	TGCAGTGCTAGACCCGGGGCCCACAATCAGCCCCAGCATTTT
many	TRBD2	TRBJ2-7	TRBV5-1	CASSNRHGREQYF	TGCGCCAGCAGCAACAGACACGGGAGGGAGCAGTACTTC
many	NA	TRBJ1-1	TRBV7-2	CASSLASWNTEAFF	TGTGCCAGCAGCTTAGCCTCCTGGAACACTGAAGCTTTCTTT
many	NA	TRBJ2-5	TRBV6-6	CASSYREEETQYF	TGTGCCAGCAGTTACAGGGAGGAAGAGACCCAGTACTTC
many	TRBD1	TRBJ1-5	TRBV4-1	CASSQNRGSNQPQHF	TGCGCCAGCAGCCAGAACAGGGGTAGCAATCAGCCCCAGCATTTT
many	NA	TRBJ1-2	TRBV20-1	CSARDPNTGYTF	TGCAGTGCTAGAGATCCCAATACGGGCTACACCTTC
many	NA	TRBJ2-7	TRBV9	CASSVVAGATYEQYF	TGTGCCAGCAGCGTAGTGGCAGGTGCCACCTACGAGCAGTACTTC
NA	TRBD2	TRBJ2-5	TRBV20-1	CSARDRTGGPRGETQYF	TGCAGTGCTAGAGATCGGACGGGGGGGCCCCGGGGGGAGACCCAGTACTTC
many	TRBD2	TRBJ2-5	TRBV5-1	CASSLALVAGGLETQYF	TGCGCCAGCAGCTTGGCCTTGGTAGCGGGGGGGCTAGAGACCCAGTACTTC
NA	NA	TRBJ2-2	TRBV10-3	CAISESGRGVTGELFF	TGTGCCATCAGTGAGTCTGGGAGAGGGGTCACCGGGGAGCTGTTTTTT
few	TRBD1	TRBJ2-3	TRBV7-8	CASSTRQGSTDTQYF	TGTGCCAGCAGCACCAGACAGGGGAGCACAGATACGCAGTATTTT
many	TRBD2	TRBJ2-3	TRBV12-3/TRBV12-4	CASVGAPWGLYTDTQYF	TGTGCCAGCGTTGGGGCCCCCTGGGGACTATACACAGATACGCAGTATTTT
few	NA	TRBJ2-7	TRBV18	CASSPQEGDYEQYF	TGTGCCAGCTCACCACAGGAGGGAGACTACGAGCAGTACTTC
many	NA	TRBJ2-1	TRBV5-6	CASSALYEQFF	TGTGCCAGCAGCGCCCTGTATGAGCAGTTCTTC
many	NA	TRBJ1-1	TRBV4-1	CASSQPSLGTEAFF	TGCGCCAGCAGCCAACCCTCTCTGGGGACTGAAGCTTTCTTT
NA	NA	TRBJ2-1	TRBV27	CASSTLPVSDDNEQFF	TGTGCCAGCAGTACACTCCCCGTGTCTGACGACAATGAGCAGTTCTTC
many	TRBD2	TRBJ2-2	TRBV5-1	CASSLLSGGPNTGELFF	TGCGCCAGCAGCTTGCTCTCGGGGGGTCCGAACACCGGGGAGCTGTTTTTT
NA	NA	TRBJ2-3	TRBV12-3/TRBV12-4	CAISSGDQDTQYF	TGTGCCATCTCGTCGGGGGACCAAGATACGCAGTATTTT
many	TRBD2	TRBJ2-1	TRBV20-1	CSATLLAGGYNEQFF	TGCAGTGCTACACTACTAGCGGGGGGATACAATGAGCAGTTCTTC
many	TRBD2	TRBJ2-7	TRBV6-2/TRBV6-3	CASTSRGLAGSVQYF	TGTGCCAGCACTTCAAGGGGACTAGCGGGGTCAGTTCAGTACTTC
many	TRBD1	TRBJ2-3	TRBV6-6	CASSYEGQGAGYTQYF	TGTGCCAGCAGTTATGAAGGGCAGGGGGCGGGATATACGCAGTATTTT
once	NA	TRBJ1-4	TRBV19	CASSGRERSNEKLFF	TGTGCCAGTTCGGGGAGGGAGAGGAGCAATGAAAAACTGTTTTTT
NA	NA	TRBJ1-2	TRBV7-3	CASSSNSGWGYTF	TGTGCCAGCAGCTCGAATTCGGGGTGGGGCTACACCTTC